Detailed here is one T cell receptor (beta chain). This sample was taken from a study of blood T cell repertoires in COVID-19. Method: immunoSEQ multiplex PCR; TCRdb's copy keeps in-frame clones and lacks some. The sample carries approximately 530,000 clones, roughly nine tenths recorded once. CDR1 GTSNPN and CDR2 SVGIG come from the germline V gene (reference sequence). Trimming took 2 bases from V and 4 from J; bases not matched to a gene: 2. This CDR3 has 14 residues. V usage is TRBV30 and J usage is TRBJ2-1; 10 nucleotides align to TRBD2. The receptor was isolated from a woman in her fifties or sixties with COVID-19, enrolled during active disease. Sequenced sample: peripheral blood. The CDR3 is CAWSLAGEYNEQFF. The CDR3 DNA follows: TGTGCCTGGAGTCTAGCGGGGGAGTACAATGAGCAGTTCTTC.